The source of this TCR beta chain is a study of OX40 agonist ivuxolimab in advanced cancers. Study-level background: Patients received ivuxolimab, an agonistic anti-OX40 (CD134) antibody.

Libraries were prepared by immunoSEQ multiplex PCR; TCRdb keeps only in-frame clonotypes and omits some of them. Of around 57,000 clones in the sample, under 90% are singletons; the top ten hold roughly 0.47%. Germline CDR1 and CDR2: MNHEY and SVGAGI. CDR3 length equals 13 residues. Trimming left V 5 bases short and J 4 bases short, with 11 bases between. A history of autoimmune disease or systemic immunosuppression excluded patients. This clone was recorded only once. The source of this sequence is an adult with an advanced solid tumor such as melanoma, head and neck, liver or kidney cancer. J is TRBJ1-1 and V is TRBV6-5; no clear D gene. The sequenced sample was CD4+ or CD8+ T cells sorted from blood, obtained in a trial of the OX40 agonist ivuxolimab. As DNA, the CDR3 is TGTGCCAGCAGTGAATCGAGGGTCACTGAAGCTTTCTTT. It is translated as CASSESRVTEAFF.